This T cell receptor beta chain was obtained from a study of post-analysis software for immune sequencing data. Study-level results: In patients, TRBV5-6, TRBV5-1 and TRBV20-1 belonged to five TRBV segments found more frequently than in controls. For normalized Chao1 diversity, multiple sclerosis patients scored significantly lower than controls did.

Germline V CDR1 and CDR2: ENHRY, SYGVKD. The CDR3 covers 13 residues. V lost 6 bases and J lost 6, with 13 bases in between. Turning to this clonotype: No antigen is known for it.

The TCR beta cDNA libraries carried unique molecular identifiers. TCRdb analysed the PCR reads with MiXCR anew, one entry per CDR3 protein. In the table there are about 680,000 distinct CDR3 sequences, around 60% of which are singletons. The rearrangement links TRBV10-3 to TRBJ2-3, with D possibly matching TRBD1 (6 bases). The sequenced material came from blood. The clonotype was recovered from a girl aged 2 to 9 with multiple sclerosis. The CDR3 here is CAISIYRDDTQYF. For the CDR3, the DNA is TGTGCCATCAGCATTTACAGGGACGATACGCAGTATTTT.